The present TCR beta chain was sequenced within a study of response to subunit inactivated influenza vaccine. General study findings and limits: Authors suggested seasonal influenza vaccinations each recruit few new T cells.

A note on this clonotype: Its antigen is currently unknown.

TCRdb reprocessed the RT-PCR reads with MiXCR, giving one entry per CDR3 protein. The table has some 500,000 distinct CDR3 sequences, about 25% seen once. This CDR3 contains 16 residues. CDR1 and CDR2 from the germline V gene are SEHNR and FQNEAQ (reference sequence). V gave up 4 bases and J gave up 4 bases, with 19 bases separating them. The sequencing used CD4+ T cells sorted from PBMCs, collected 5 to 6 days after vaccination. V usage is TRBV7-9 and J usage is TRBJ1-1; D may be TRBD1 (5 bases). The TCR originated in a man between 45 and 60 years old who received an inactivated influenza vaccine. The CDR3 region is CASSSGRDHQSTEAFF. The CDR3 DNA is TGTGCCAGCAGCTCGGGGCGAGATCACCAATCCACTGAAGCTTTCTTT.